This T cell receptor beta chain appears in the sequencing data of a study of cytomegalovirus exposure and HLA in healthy donors. This clone is a singleton in its sample. Its antigen is undetermined. Data came from immunoSEQ multiplex PCR; TCRdb stores just in-frame clones and leaves some out. The data show roughly 270,000 clones, more than 75% seen once. General observations from the study: A later analysis found first-cohort TCR clusters tended to co-occur in the 95 to 150 validation repertoires. Among TCR sequences, most were rare, though some public TCRs appeared in many donors.

The CDR3 contains 15 residues. The germline gives CDR1 LNHNV, CDR2 YYDKDF (reference sequence). V lost 0 bases and J 11 bases, leaving 16 bases between the germline ends. The source of this sequence is a woman between 18 and 29 years old in good health and CMV-seronegative. The rearrangement joins TRBV15 to TRBJ1-4; D not certain. The sequencing input was PBMCs. DNA of the CDR3: TGTGCCACCAGCAGAGATCGGGGATTGCTACAGAAACTGTTTTTT. Residues: CATSRDRGLLQKLFF.